The 3 T cell receptor beta chains below come from one sample, sequenced in a study of shared clonotypes between healthy human individuals. Sequencing used immunoSEQ multiplex PCR; TCRdb keeps in-frame clones, though not all of them. The sample contains roughly 2,000,000 clones, 85% to 95% of which appear only once. Cells designated naive CD8 were CD45RO-negative and were positively selected for CCR7, with terminally differentiated effector memory CD45RA+ cells excluded. Sample: naive CD8+ T cells sorted from blood. The receptors shown here come from a man younger than 30 in good health.

The chain has TRBV28 and TRBJ2-7; TRBD1 matches at 10 bases. V lost 3 bases and J lost 1; bases outside the gene matches: 3. The CDR3 has 15 amino acids. Germline lookup yields CDR1 MDHEN and CDR2 SYDVKM. The CDR3 here is CASSLLGQGSYEQYF. The CDR3, as DNA: TGTGCCAGCAGTTTGTTGGGACAGGGGTCCTACGAGCAGTACTTC.

V is TRBV5-4 and J is TRBJ1-1, with D possibly TRBD1 on 6 matching bases. Deletions cut 5 bases from V and 1 base from J, with 12 bases between. The germline gives CDR1 SGHNT, CDR2 YYREEE (reference sequence). This CDR3 is built from 14 residues. The CDR3 sequence is CASSFGQSNTEAFF. The DNA for the CDR3 is TGTGCCAGCAGTTTCGGACAGTCGAACACTGAAGCTTTCTTT.

The sample holds one count of this clone. The chain carries TRBV7-3 and TRBJ2-3; 14 nucleotides line up with TRBD2. J was trimmed by 4 bases and V by 4 bases; bases with no gene match: 7. This CDR3 region has 17 residues. Germline values: CDR1 SGHTA, CDR2 FQGTGA. The CDR3 DNA reads TGTGCCAGCAGCTCAACGGGACTAGCGGGGGAGGCAGATACGCAGTATTTT. It is translated as CASSSTGLAGEADTQYF.